The entry below gives a single TCR beta chain sequence along with its context. This CDR3 spans 20 amino acids. V trimming: 1 base; J trimming: 1 base; junction bases outside the gene matches: 15. The V gene's germline CDR1 is SGHTA and CDR2 FQGTGA. This sample was included in a study of blood T cell repertoires in COVID-19. Some clones are missing from TCRdb's copy, which holds only in-frame ones; the method was immunoSEQ multiplex PCR. Of about 52,000 clones listed, 85% are singletons. This sequence originates from a human donor in a cohort sampled during active COVID-19. V gene TRBV7-3 combines with J gene TRBJ1-1, with TRBD1 matching 10 bases. The sequenced material came from peripheral blood. CDR3 sequence (DNA): TGTGCCAGCAGCTTAAAGGGTAGCCGGGACAGGGGTTTGGGGAACACTGAAGCTTTCTTT. Translation gives CASSLKGSRDRGLGNTEAFF.